One sample yielded the 9 T cell receptor beta chains listed below, sequenced in a study of cytomegalovirus exposure and HLA in healthy donors. The PCR had 60 Vbeta and 13 Jbeta primers. The repertoire was sequenced with immunoSEQ multiplex PCR; TCRdb's copy has only in-frame clones and lacks some. The sample contains about 150,000 clones, about two thirds of which appear only once. Sequenced material: PBMCs. Receptors were obtained from a woman aged 18-29 years in good health and CMV-seronegative.

The chain couples TRBV30 to TRBJ2-2, with TRBD2 matching 11 bases. CDR1 and CDR2 (germline): GTSNPN, SVGIG (reference sequence). The trim removed 3 bases at V and 6 bases at J, leaving 12 bases unmatched. CDR3 length: 17 residues. In DNA, the CDR3 is TGTGCCTGGAGATCACGTACTAGCGGGAGACAGGCCGGGGAGCTGTTTTTT. Protein: CAWRSRTSGRQAGELFF.

V and J are TRBV6-6 and TRBJ2-2; D may be TRBD1 (6 bases). The CDR3 runs to 16 residues. Between the trimmed V and J ends, which lost 3 bases and 2 bases, there was a span of 13 bases. In germline, CDR1 is MNHNY, CDR2 SVGAGI (reference sequence). The CDR3 DNA is TGTGCCAGCAGTTATTTTGGGACATCTAACACCGGGGAGCTGTTTTTT. As protein: CASSYFGTSNTGELFF.

This clone was observed a few times. V and J are TRBV29-1 and TRBJ2-3; no clear D gene. The CDR3 has 11 amino acids. Per germline, CDR1 SQVTM and CDR2 ANQGSEA. V lost 3 bases to trimming and J lost 4 bases, with 5 bases between them. CDR3 protein: CSVDSADTQYF. In nucleotides, the CDR3 is TGCAGCGTTGATTCCGCAGATACGCAGTATTTT.

This clone turned up a few times. The genes are TRBV7-2 and TRBJ2-5, with unresolved D. Per the germline V gene, CDR1 is SGHTA and CDR2 is FQGNSA. V dropped 0 bases and J dropped 4 bases, with 6 bases sitting between them. The CDR3 has 13 residues. The CDR3 DNA follows: TGTGCCAGCAGCTTAGCACACATAGAGACCCAGTACTTC. It encodes CASSLAHIETQYF.

The chain carries TRBV4-1 and TRBJ2-1; 7 bases are shared with TRBD2. The CDR3 is 17 amino acids. The germline CDR1 and CDR2 sequences are MGHRA and YSYEKL. V lost 0 bases, J lost 7 bases, and 12 bases stayed unmatched. The CDR3 is CASSQEAPQRGGNEQFF. CDR3 nucleotide sequence: TGCGCCAGCAGCCAAGAGGCCCCTCAGCGGGGAGGGAATGAGCAGTTCTTC.

This chain connects TRBV4-2 to TRBJ2-3; the match to TRBD2 covers 10 bases. The length of the CDR3 is 18 residues. The J segment lost 1 base and the V segment lost 1 base, leaving 8 bases of the junction unmatched. The germline gives CDR1 LGHNA, CDR2 YNFKEQ. The CDR3 reads CASSQAVAAGGGTDTQYF. CDR3 bases: TGTGCCAGCAGCCAAGCCGTGGCAGCGGGGGGGGGCACAGATACGCAGTATTTT.

This chain joins TRBV5-1 and TRBJ2-1; D might be TRBD1 (6 bases). Per germline, CDR1 SGHRS and CDR2 YFSETQ. The CDR3 spans 14 residues. V was shortened by 0 bases and J by 6 bases, with 10 bases between the two germline ends. The CDR3 loop reads CASSLEDRTNEQFF. CDR3 bases: TGCGCCAGCAGCTTGGAGGACAGAACCAATGAGCAGTTCTTC.

The rearrangement joins TRBV6-6 to TRBJ2-5; maybe TRBD2 (6 bases). The CDR3 sequence is 13 residues long. V was clipped by 6 bases and J by 2 bases, with 10 bases between them. The germline V gene has CDR1 MNHNY and CDR2 SVGAGI (reference sequence). The CDR3 spells CASRRDSQETQYF. The CDR3 nucleotides read TGTGCCAGCAGGCGGGACTCACAAGAGACCCAGTACTTC.

This clone was detected only a few times. The chain recombines TRBV28 with TRBJ1-6; D may be TRBD1 (5 bases). The germline V gene encodes CDR1 MDHEN and CDR2 SYDVKM. Trimming shortened V by 6 bases and J by 8 bases, and 20 bases separated the two germline ends. This CDR3 spans 16 amino acids. The CDR3 loop is CASRPGGLNPYSPLHF. As DNA, the CDR3 is TGTGCCAGCAGACCCGGGGGACTCAATCCATATTCACCCCTCCACTTT.